This T cell receptor (beta chain) was obtained from a study of cytomegalovirus exposure and HLA in healthy donors (dated by TCRdb to the late 2010s). Study-wide context: According to an earlier analysis of a few hundred of the donors, about 190 million T cells yielded 90 million to 140 million unique TCR beta sequences and 276 Gb of sequence data. Typing coverage differed by locus: A, B, C, DRB1 and DQB1 were typed in about 629-630 donors, DQA1 in around 500, DPA1 in around 600, and DPB1 in around 490. To decide whether each TCR beta V gene segment behaved as functional or pseudogenic, an earlier analysis of nearly 600 of the donors relied on high-throughput TCR beta sequencing. The T cell repertoires of 666 subjects were profiled by immunosequencing and related to cytomegalovirus serostatus. Four to six DR-DQ haplotypes were handled as single units for association and clustering, since linkage in the cohort was strong. Class I and class II HLA loci were covered by the typing at four-digit resolution. The aim of the study was to test whether cataloging public T cell receptors could identify signatures of past pathogen exposure. Rather than drawing on any new phenotypic data, the later analysis identified candidate immune exposures from TCR beta sequences and the way those sequences occurred across donors. Of the roughly 400 genotyped donors, around 81% fell in the genetic ancestry cluster associated with self-reported Caucasian donors. Donor age, sex, ethnicity and CMV serostatus were collected together with the repertoire data. Approximately 310 gigabases of sequencing data and approximately 80 million unique TCR sequences were included in an early release covering about 700 HLA-typed donors. A later genetic analysis took genome-wide SNP genotypes for 398 of the 666 donors and used that subset as a discovery cohort. Along with the approximately 700-subject first cohort, a separate validation cohort of over a hundred different subjects was used. Every discovery cohort repertoire had been produced on one sequencing platform. A later analysis re-examined previously published TCR beta repertoires from 600 to 700 donors and added high-resolution HLA genotyping to investigate patterns of TCR occurrence. Across some 400 genotyped donors of the cohort, an average of approximately 240,000 unique TCR beta nucleotide sequences per donor were sequenced, and 15% to 20% of those sequences were non-productive. To predict cytomegalovirus infection status, the study combined high-throughput TCR immunosequencing, statistical association of individual TCRs with disease status, and machine learning. The research as a whole found: Some 15 rarely observed V segments, including chromosome 9 orphons, were excluded from the earlier analysis of about 610 of the donors because counts were too low. A later genetic analysis reported fewer N-insertions in productive TCRs among donors in an Asian-associated ancestry cluster than the approximately 670-donor mean. In a later analysis, HLA-associated TCR beta chains showed more clonal expansion and lower generation probabilities than non-associated chains that were equally common. According to the authors, the approach could potentially be generalized to other disease states and immunological phenotypes. A cluster of highly shared sequence variants was judged likely to be a technical artifact of the sequencing pipeline. Linkage disequilibrium might explain the correlated functional status among segregating V segments, but an unknown experimental factor could not be ruled out. In a later analysis, several top co-occurrence clusters were reported to appear linked to parvovirus B19, influenza, CMV and Epstein-Barr virus. CMV serostatus was the only immune exposure information available for the cohort. A later genetic analysis associated a missense DCLRE1C variant with V-gene and J-gene trimming of TCR beta chains, and an independent cohort replicated the association. According to a later analysis, most CMV-associated TCR beta chains appeared to be HLA-restricted, and the HLA associations seemed to be driven largely by CMV exposure. Because HLA typing was unavailable for some donors at each locus, only the typed subset was used in association tests. This cohort had only TCR beta chains sequenced, and the lack of alpha or paired-chain data limited which features could be detected. A few of the identified cytomegalovirus-associated TCR beta chains were confirmed in vitro to be specific for cytomegalovirus antigens. Because the 87-base-pair reads could not distinguish some IMGT-functional V segments, including TRBV6-2 and TRBV6-3, those segments were excluded. When HLA alleles, especially DR and DQ, strongly co-occurred, TCR associations were difficult to assign to individual alleles. In a later analysis, about 17,000 TCR beta sequences were associated with specific HLA alleles at a false discovery rate of 0.05. Sequencing depth was assumed to be roughly uniform across donors in the presence/absence analyses, though that assumption may not hold. The study gave a list of some 150 TCR beta chains associated with cytomegalovirus. A later analysis found that TCR association rates varied across HLA loci, with DRB1 alleles showing the most associated TCRs and HLA-C alleles the fewest. Most TCR sequences were observed very rarely across donors, whereas some public TCRs were present in many individuals. A further reported finding was that TCR beta sequences accurately predicted the HLA-A and HLA-B alleles for most subjects in the first cohort. In an earlier analysis of approximately 590 of the donors, most TCR beta V segments appeared in productive rearrangements about 87% or about 30% of the time, broadly matching IMGT annotations. The classifier was reported to diagnose cytomegalovirus status with high specificity and sensitivity in both the original cohort and the validation cohort.

CDR1 MNHNY and CDR2 SVGAGI are derived from the germline V gene (reference sequence). Cut back by 3 bases and 3 bases, the V and J ends lie 11 bases apart. The CDR3 runs 14 amino acids, cysteine and phenylalanine included. CDR3 DNA is the only sequence kept; it has 42 bases, read in frame from the first base. The cohort consisted of 670 or so healthy bone marrow donors. At the time of sampling, all cohort members were nominally healthy, though unrecorded immune exposures were likely present. The donor tested CMV seronegative, placing the donor among the 350 or so seronegative members of the cohort. A peripheral blood sample was provided by each donor, and peripheral blood mononuclear cells were used for TCR beta sequencing. The Qiagen DNeasy Blood Extraction Kit was used to extract genomic DNA from the blood cell samples. Library preparation employed the immunoSEQ multiplex PCR assay. A mixture of 60 forward primers for TCR Vbeta segments and 13 reverse primers for TCR Jbeta segments was used in the multiplex PCR. The CDR3 region of rearranged TCR beta genes was amplified from genomic DNA with a multiplex PCR assay. The Illumina HiSeq System was used to sequence the amplified TCR beta libraries as 87-base-pair reads. Under the source paper's analysis protocol: A later analysis tallied some 79 million unique TCR beta chains across the roughly 610 repertoires, and around 9.9 million of those chains were shared by two or more donors. To remove PCR and sequencing errors, raw reads were error-corrected and collapsed into unique sequences using a nearest-neighbor algorithm that merged closely related sequences. Alignment of CDR3 sequences to IMGT reference sequences was used to assign V, D and J gene segments. Each retained sequence needed at least a six-nucleotide match to both a V gene segment and a J gene segment. A rearrangement was called productive if the CDR3 had no stop codons and remained in frame with V and J, and every other rearrangement was called non-productive. Following IMGT convention, CDR3 was defined as the stretch from the second conserved V-encoded cysteine up to the conserved J-encoded phenylalanine. The earlier analysis of 500 to 750 of the donors excluded any sequence lacking an unambiguous match to a single V gene segment. In an earlier analysis of approximately 500 of the donors, a V segment was called functional when productive rearrangements were above 56.7%, and segregating when the standard deviation between donors exceeded 5%. A statistical classification framework was built for diagnosing cytomegalovirus status from the catalog of TCR beta chain sequences. In a later analysis, V and J genes were assigned by comparing TCR nucleotide sequences against IMGT/GENE-DB human TR gene sequences. A later analysis assigned CDR3 sequences and most-parsimonious VDJ recombination scenarios with the TCRdist pipeline. In a later analysis, each TCR beta chain was defined by its CDR3 amino acid sequence together with its V-gene family, and reads lacking a unique V-gene family were excluded. As a way to deal with suspected cross-contamination and a sequencing artifact, a later analysis dropped roughly 620 nucleotide sequences that were highly shared and had low generation probability. For each public chain, a later analysis derived a clonal expansion index from normalized ranks of inferred template counts within each repertoire. A later analysis computed generation probabilities with a VDJ recombination model fitted to out-of-frame rearrangements, and checked the results against IGoR. In a later analysis, hypergeometric tests were used to score TCR-TCR, TCR-HLA and TCR-CMV co-occurrence, with a repertoire-size bias correction applied to TCR pairs. To estimate false discovery rates, a later analysis permuted the HLA or CMV assignments 20 times. In a later analysis, co-occurring TCRs were grouped with DBSCAN, and TCRdist sequence similarity was added when clustering was performed within HLA-allele-positive subsets. For co-occurrence clustering, repertoires with fewer than 30,000 or more than 120,000 public chains were excluded, along with roughly 5 repertoires with anomalous nucleotide sharing. The table was pulled from immuneACCESS by TCRdb, which kept in-frame rearrangements only. Such tables lose some clones; where checked, under half of the loss comes from unresolved V genes, and the rest has no known cause. V and J calls and clone size are copied from that table; D and trimming were computed from the DNA. This sample holds around 130,000 clones; approximately 72% were observed only once. The ten top clones hold approximately 1.5% of the sample.

Note on this clone: It has no known antigen specificity. Base qualities were left out, and no much larger clone turns up one base away.

The chain links TRBV6-6 with TRBJ1-1, and possibly TRBD1, on 6 matching bases. Sequenced input: PBMCs. The clonotype was recovered from a man younger than 35 in good health and CMV-seronegative. The DNA sequence reads TGTGCCAGCAGTTATAAGTCAGGGGACACTGAAGCTTTCTTT. Translated, this is CASSYKSGDTEAFF.